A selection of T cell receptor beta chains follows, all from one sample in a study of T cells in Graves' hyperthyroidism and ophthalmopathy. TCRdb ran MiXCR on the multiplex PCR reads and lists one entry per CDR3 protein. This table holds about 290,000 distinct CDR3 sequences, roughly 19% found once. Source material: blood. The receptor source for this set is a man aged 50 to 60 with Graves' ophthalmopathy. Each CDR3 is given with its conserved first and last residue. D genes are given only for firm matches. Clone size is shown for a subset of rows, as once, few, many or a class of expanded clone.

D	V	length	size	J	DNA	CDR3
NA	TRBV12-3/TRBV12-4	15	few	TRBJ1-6	TGTGCCAGCAGTTTCCGCACCAGGAGTAATTCACCCCTCCACTTT	CASSFRTRSNSPLHF
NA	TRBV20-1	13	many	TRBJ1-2	TGCAGTGCGAGACAGGTTGTGGGCTATGGCTACACCTTC	CSARQVVGYGYTF
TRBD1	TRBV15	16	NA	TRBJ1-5	TGTGCCACCAGCACTCCCCAGGGGGGGATCAATCAGCCCCAGCATTTT	CATSTPQGGINQPQHF
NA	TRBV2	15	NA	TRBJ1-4	TGTGCCAGCAGTTTAAGGGTTGCAACTAATGAAAAACTGTTTTTT	CASSLRVATNEKLFF
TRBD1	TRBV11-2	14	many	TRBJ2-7	TGTGCCAGCATCCGGACAGGGGGTCCCTACGAGCAGTACTTC	CASIRTGGPYEQYF
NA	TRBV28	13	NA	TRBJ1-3	TGTGCCAGCAGACCATGGAACAGAAACACCATATATTTT	CASRPWNRNTIYF
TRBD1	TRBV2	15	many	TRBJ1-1	TGTGCCAGCAGTCCTCGAGGACAGGGTGGGGCTGAAGCTTTCTTT	CASSPRGQGGAEAFF
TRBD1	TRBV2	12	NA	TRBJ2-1	TGTGCCAGCAGTGATACTGGGACAGGGGTGTTCTTC	CASSDTGTGVFF
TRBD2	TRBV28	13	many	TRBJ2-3	TGTGCCAGCAGTTTAAGCGGGAGGGATACGCAGTATTTT	CASSLSGRDTQYF
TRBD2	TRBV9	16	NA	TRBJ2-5	TGTGCCAGCAGCGTAGGCCCAGCGGGAGTACGGGAGACCCAATACTTC	CASSVGPAGVRETQYF
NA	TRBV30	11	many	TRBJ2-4	TGTGCCTGGAGTCACCCCACCATTCAGTACTTC	CAWSHPTIQYF
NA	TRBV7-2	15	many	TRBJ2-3	TGTGCCAGCAGCTCCACAGGGTACAGCACAGATACGCAGTATTTT	CASSSTGYSTDTQYF
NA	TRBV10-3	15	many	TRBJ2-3	TGTGCCATCAGTGAGGGGTTGCAGAGTCGGGATACGCAGTATTTT	CAISEGLQSRDTQYF
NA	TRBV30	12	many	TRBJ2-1	TGTGCCTTAGCGGTTTCCTACAATGAGCAGTTCTTC	CALAVSYNEQFF
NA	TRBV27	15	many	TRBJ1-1	TGTGCCAGCATCCCCTGGGGGGGCGGTAGGACTGAAGCTTTCTTT	CASIPWGGGRTEAFF
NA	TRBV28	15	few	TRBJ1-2	TGTGCCAGCACCCCCTCGGAGGGCTTCCTTAGTGGCTACACCTTC	CASTPSEGFLSGYTF
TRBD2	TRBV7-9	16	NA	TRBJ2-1	TGTGCCAGCAGCTTAGGTCTAGCGGGGGCGAACAATGAGCAGTTCTTC	CASSLGLAGANNEQFF
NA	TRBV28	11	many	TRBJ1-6	TGTGCCAGCAGCATTGGATCACCCCTCCACTTT	CASSIGSPLHF
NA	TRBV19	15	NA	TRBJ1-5	TGTGCCAGTAGCGGGCTAAGAGGGAAGAATCAGCCCCAGCATTTT	CASSGLRGKNQPQHF
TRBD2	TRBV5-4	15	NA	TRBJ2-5	TGTGCCAGCAGCTTGTCGGCGGGAGGGGGAGAGACCCAGTACTTC	CASSLSAGGGETQYF
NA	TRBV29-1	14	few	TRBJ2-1	TGCAGCGTCAGAGGGAGTTCCTTTTACAATGAGCAGTTCTTC	CSVRGSSFYNEQFF
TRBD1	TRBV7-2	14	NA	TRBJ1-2	TGTGCCAGCAGCTTGGGACAGGGAATCGATGGCTACACCTTC	CASSLGQGIDGYTF
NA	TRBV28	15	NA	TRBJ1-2	TGTGCCACCCTGACCCGGGAAGGGTTTGGGTATGGCTACACCTTC	CATLTREGFGYGYTF
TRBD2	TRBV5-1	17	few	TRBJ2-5	TGCGCCAGCAGCCTGGGACTAGCGGGAGGGCCGAAAGAGACCCAGTACTTC	CASSLGLAGGPKETQYF
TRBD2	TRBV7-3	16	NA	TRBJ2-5	TGCGCCAGCAGCCAGAAACCTTTAGGACTAGAAGAGACCCAGTACTTC	CASSQKPLGLEETQYF
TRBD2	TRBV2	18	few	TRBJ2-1	TGTGCCAGCACTCCTTTAGCGGGAGGGCGGAGCTCCTACAATGAGCAGTTCTTC	CASTPLAGGRSSYNEQFF
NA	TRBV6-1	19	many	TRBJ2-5	TGTGCCAGCAGTGCCAGACGGCGCGGGGGCGCAGGGGCGGACGAGACCCAGTACTTC	CASSARRRGGAGADETQYF
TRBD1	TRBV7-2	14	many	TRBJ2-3	TGTGCCAGCAGCTTAATGGGACAGGGATTGACGCAGTATTTT	CASSLMGQGLTQYF
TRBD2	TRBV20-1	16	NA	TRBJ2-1	TGCAGTGCTAGTGGGGATTCTAGCGGGAGTGGGAATGAGCAGTTCTTC	CSASGDSSGSGNEQFF
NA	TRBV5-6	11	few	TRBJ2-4	TGTGCCAGCAGCTTGGGGTACCTTCAGTACTTC	CASSLGYLQYF
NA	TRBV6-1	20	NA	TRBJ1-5	TGTGCCAGCAGTGAAGCGATGGGGGATCGACGATTTATGGGCAATCAGCCCCAGCATTTT	CASSEAMGDRRFMGNQPQHF
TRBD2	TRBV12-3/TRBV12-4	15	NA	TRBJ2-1	TGTGCCAGCACCAAAGCGGGACGATCCTACAATGAGCAGTTCTTC	CASTKAGRSYNEQFF
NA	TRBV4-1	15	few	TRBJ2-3	TGCGCCAGCAGCCAAGATAGGGTTTCGGGAGATACGCAGTATTTT	CASSQDRVSGDTQYF
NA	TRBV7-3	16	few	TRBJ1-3	TGTGCCAGCAGCTTAAGGGAGCCGACAGGAGGAAACACCATATATTTT	CASSLREPTGGNTIYF
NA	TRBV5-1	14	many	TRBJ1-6	TGCGCCAGCAGCTTGGCCGAGGGGAATTCACCCCTCCACTTT	CASSLAEGNSPLHF
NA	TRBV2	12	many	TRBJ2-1	TGTGCCAGCAGGGCCGGAGGGCATGAGCAGTTCTTC	CASRAGGHEQFF
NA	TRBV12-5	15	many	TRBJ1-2	TGTGCTAGTGGTTCCTGGACAGCCTCATACTATGGCTACACCTTC	CASGSWTASYYGYTF
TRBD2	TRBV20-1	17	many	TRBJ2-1	TGCAGTGCTAGCCAGACTAGCGGGAGCCCCTCCTACAATGAGCAGTTCTTC	CSASQTSGSPSYNEQFF
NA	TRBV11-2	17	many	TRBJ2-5	TGTGCCAGCAGCTCAGTTCCGGGTGGTACCTGGGGGGAGACCCAGTACTTC	CASSSVPGGTWGETQYF
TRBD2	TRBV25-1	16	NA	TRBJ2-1	TGTGCCAGCAGTGACCCCCGCGGGGGACCCTACAATGAGCAGTTCTTC	CASSDPRGGPYNEQFF
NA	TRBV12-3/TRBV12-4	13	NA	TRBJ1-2	TGTGCCAGCAATCTCGGGACGACGGGTGGCTACACCTTC	CASNLGTTGGYTF
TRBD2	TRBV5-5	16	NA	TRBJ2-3	TGTGCCAGCAGCGTCGAAATAGCGGGAGGGCCGGGTACGCAGTATTTT	CASSVEIAGGPGTQYF
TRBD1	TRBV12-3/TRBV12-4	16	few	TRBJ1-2	TGTGCCAGCAGTTTAGCGCGAAGGGGGCGGCATGATGGCTACACCTTC	CASSLARRGRHDGYTF
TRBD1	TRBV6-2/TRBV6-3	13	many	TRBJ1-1	TGTGCCAGCAGAACAGGGGTATACACTGAAGCTTTCTTT	CASRTGVYTEAFF
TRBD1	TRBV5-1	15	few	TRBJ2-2	TGCGCCAGCAGCCCCCCCAGGGGGCCGGCCGGGGAGCTGTTTTTT	CASSPPRGPAGELFF
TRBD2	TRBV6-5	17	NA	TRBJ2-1	TGTGCCAGCAGTTACTCGTTTCGCGGGAGATGGGGAGATGAGCAGTTCTTC	CASSYSFRGRWGDEQFF
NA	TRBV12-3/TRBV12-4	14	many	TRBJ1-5	TGTGCCAGCAGTTTAAAACCCAGCAATCAGCCCCAGCATTTT	CASSLKPSNQPQHF
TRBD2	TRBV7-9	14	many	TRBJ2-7	TGTGCCAGCAGCCCCGGTGGACTAGTCTACGAGCAGTACTTC	CASSPGGLVYEQYF
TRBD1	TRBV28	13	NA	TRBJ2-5	TGTGCCGGGGGCGACAGGGGGGGCGAGGCCCAGTACTTC	CAGGDRGGEAQYF
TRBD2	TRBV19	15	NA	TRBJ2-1	TGTGCCAGTAGTGTCCTAGCGGCCACCCCCAGTGAGCAGTTCTTC	CASSVLAATPSEQFF
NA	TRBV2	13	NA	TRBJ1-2	TGTGCCAGCCGGCCGTGGGGTAACTATGGCTACACCTTC	CASRPWGNYGYTF
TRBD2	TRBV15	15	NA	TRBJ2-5	TGTGCCACCAGCCAAGCTTTGGGACTAGCAGCTGAGGGGTACTTC	CATSQALGLAAEGYF
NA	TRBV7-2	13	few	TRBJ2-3	TGTGCCAGCAGCTTCCCACTGGTAGATACGCAGTATTTT	CASSFPLVDTQYF
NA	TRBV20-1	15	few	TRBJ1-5	TGCAGTGCTAGAGATGGACAGCTTAGCAATCAGCCCCAGCATTTT	CSARDGQLSNQPQHF
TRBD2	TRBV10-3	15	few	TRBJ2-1	TGTGCCATCAGTGATACTAGCGGGATTTTGAATGAGCAGTTCTTC	CAISDTSGILNEQFF